A selection of T cell receptor beta chains follows, all from one sample in a study of blood T cell repertoires in COVID-19. Here immunoSEQ multiplex PCR was the method, and the copy in TCRdb shows in-frame clones only, minus some. The sample yields 310,000 or so clones, roughly 90% seen once. Sequencing was carried out using peripheral blood. The receptor source for this set is a woman between 50 and 59 years old who had recovered from COVID-19. CDR3s include the opening cysteine and the closing phenylalanine or tryptophan. A D gene is named only where the DNA matches it firmly. Not every row has a clone size; where given, it reads once, few, many or a size class.

V: TRBV15
J: TRBJ1-2
length: 15
D: -
size: -
CDR3: CATSRARGASYGYTF
DNA: TGTGCCACCAGCAGAGCCAGGGGCGCAAGCTATGGCTACACCTTC

V: TRBV28
J: TRBJ2-1
length: 14
D: TRBD2
size: -
CDR3: CASRILAGDNEQFF
DNA: TGTGCCAGCAGGATCCTAGCGGGGGACAATGAGCAGTTCTTC

V: TRBV6-5
J: TRBJ1-1
length: 12
D: -
size: few
CDR3: CASRRGNTEAFF
DNA: TGTGCCAGCAGAAGGGGGAACACTGAAGCTTTCTTT

V: TRBV28
J: TRBJ1-2
length: 15
D: TRBD1
size: once
CDR3: CASSLKGARNYGYTF
DNA: TGTGCCAGCAGTTTAAAGGGGGCGCGAAACTATGGCTACACCTTC

V: TRBV2
J: TRBJ2-7
length: 13
D: TRBD1
size: -
CDR3: CASCGDRGYEQYF
DNA: TGTGCCAGCTGCGGGGACAGGGGGTACGAGCAGTACTTC

V: TRBV7-9
J: TRBJ1-4
length: 15
D: -
size: -
CDR3: CASSFVGGQGEKLFF
DNA: TGTGCCAGCAGCTTTGTTGGGGGTCAGGGGGAAAAACTGTTTTTT

V: TRBV28
J: TRBJ1-4
length: 15
D: -
size: once
CDR3: CASSYTGPRGEKLFF
DNA: TGTGCCAGCAGCTATACCGGGCCCCGAGGGGAAAAACTGTTTTTT

V: TRBV5-1
J: TRBJ1-1
length: 14
D: TRBD1
size: -
CDR3: CASRGQGMNTEAFF
DNA: TGCGCCAGCAGGGGACAGGGGATGAACACTGAAGCTTTCTTT

V: TRBV4-3
J: TRBJ1-1
length: 15
D: TRBD1
size: -
CDR3: CASSQGSTGLTEAFF
DNA: TGCGCCAGCAGCCAAGGGTCGACAGGGCTCACTGAAGCTTTCTTT

V: TRBV6-2/TRBV6-3
J: TRBJ2-5
length: 15
D: -
size: few
CDR3: CASSYSETAQETQYF
DNA: TGTGCCAGCAGTTACTCGGAGACAGCCCAAGAGACCCAGTACTTC